This T cell receptor beta chain comes out of a study of T-cell memory formation after mild COVID-19. Study-level information: The two donors had largely donor-specific TCR clusters. Broader study findings: Specificity for SARS-CoV-2 was not confirmed among the second-wave clones peaking on day 37.

This clonotype was detected ten times or more. Its specificity is not known. With 8 bases clipped from V and 3 bases from J, the junction kept 3 bases outside the gene matches. From germline, CDR1 is MNHEY and CDR2 SMNVEV (reference sequence). The CDR3 consists of 13 residues. Employing constant-segment primers, 5'RACE generated TCR alpha and TCR beta cDNA libraries bearing sample barcodes and UMIs. In TCRdb, the 5' RACE reads were re-called with MiXCR into one record per CDR3 protein. Among around 340,000 distinct CDR3 sequences listed, about 15% were seen once. This chain joins TRBV27 and TRBJ2-3, with TRBD1 matching over 9 bases. The sequencing sample was made of PBMCs or a T cell subset sorted from them (not recorded which). The TCR sequence derives from a man aged 18 to 29 who had mild COVID-19 (a few samples of this study predate the infection). Cell type and time point are not known. CDR3 in amino acids: CASLGQGTDTQYF. In DNA, the CDR3 is TGTGCCAGCTTGGGACAGGGAACAGATACGCAGTATTTT.